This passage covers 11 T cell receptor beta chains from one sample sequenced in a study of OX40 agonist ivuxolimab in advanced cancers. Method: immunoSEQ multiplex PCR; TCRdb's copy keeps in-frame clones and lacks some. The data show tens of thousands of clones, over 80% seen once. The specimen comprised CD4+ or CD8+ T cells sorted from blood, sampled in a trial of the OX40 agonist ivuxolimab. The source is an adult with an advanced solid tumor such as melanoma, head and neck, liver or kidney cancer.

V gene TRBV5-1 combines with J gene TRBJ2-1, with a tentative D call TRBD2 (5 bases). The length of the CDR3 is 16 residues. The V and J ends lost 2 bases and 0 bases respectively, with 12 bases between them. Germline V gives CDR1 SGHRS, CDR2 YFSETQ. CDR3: CASSFSGGPSYNEQFF. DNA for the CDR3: TGCGCCAGCAGCTTCTCCGGCGGGCCCTCCTACAATGAGCAGTTCTTC.

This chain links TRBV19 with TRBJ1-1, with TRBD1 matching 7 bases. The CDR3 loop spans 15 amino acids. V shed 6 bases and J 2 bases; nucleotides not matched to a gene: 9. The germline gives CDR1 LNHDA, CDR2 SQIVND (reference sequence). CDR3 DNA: TGTGCCAGTAGGGAGGGGGCAGGGACTAACACTGAAGCTTTCTTT. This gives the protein CASREGAGTNTEAFF.

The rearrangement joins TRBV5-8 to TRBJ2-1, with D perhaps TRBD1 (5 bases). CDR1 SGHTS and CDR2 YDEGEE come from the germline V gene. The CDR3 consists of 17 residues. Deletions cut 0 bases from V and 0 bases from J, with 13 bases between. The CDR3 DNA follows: TGTGCCAGCAGCTTGGTCCCAGGGTGGAGCTCCTACAATGAGCAGTTCTTC. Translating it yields CASSLVPGWSSYNEQFF.

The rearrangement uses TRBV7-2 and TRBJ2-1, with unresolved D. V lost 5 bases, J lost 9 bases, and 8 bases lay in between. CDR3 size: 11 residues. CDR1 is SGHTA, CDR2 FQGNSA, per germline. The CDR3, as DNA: TGTGCCAGCAGCCCCTACGGTGAGCAGTTCTTC. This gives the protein CASSPYGEQFF.

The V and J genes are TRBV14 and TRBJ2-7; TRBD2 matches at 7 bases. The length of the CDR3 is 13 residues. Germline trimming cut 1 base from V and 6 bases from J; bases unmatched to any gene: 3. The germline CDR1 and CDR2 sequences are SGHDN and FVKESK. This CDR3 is CASSQAWGGEQYF. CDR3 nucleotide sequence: TGTGCCAGCAGCCAAGCGTGGGGGGGCGAGCAGTACTTC.

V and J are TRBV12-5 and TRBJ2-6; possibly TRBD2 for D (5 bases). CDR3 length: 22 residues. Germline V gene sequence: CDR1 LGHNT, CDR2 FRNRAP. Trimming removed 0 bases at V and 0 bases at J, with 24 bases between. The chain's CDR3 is CASGLVLGSGKLENSGANVLTF. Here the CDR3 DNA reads TGTGCTAGTGGTTTGGTACTGGGAAGCGGCAAACTTGAAAACTCTGGGGCCAACGTCCTGACTTTC. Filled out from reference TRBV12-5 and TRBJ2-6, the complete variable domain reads DARVTQTPRHKVTEMGQEVTMRCQPILGHNTVFWYRQTMMQGLELLAYFRNRAPLDDSGMPKDRFSAEMPDATLATLKIQPSEPRDSAVYFCASGLVLGSGKLENSGANVLTFGAGSRLTVL.

CDR3 loop: CASRDPGLADTGELFF. In DNA form, the CDR3 reads TGCGCCAGCAGAGACCCGGGACTAGCGGACACCGGGGAGCTGTTTTTT. This chain connects TRBV5-1 to TRBJ2-2, with 11 nucleotides matching TRBD2. Losses at the gene ends were 5 bases for V and 3 bases for J; bases not matched to a gene: 6. CDR1 and CDR2 (germline): SGHRS, YFSETQ. This CDR3 has 16 amino acids.

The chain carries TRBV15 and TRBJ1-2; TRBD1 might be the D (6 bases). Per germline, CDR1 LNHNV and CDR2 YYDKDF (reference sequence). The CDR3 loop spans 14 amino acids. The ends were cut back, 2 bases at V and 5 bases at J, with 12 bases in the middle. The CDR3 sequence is CATSRSWTEYGYTF. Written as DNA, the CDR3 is TGTGCCACCAGCAGATCTTGGACAGAGTATGGCTACACCTTC. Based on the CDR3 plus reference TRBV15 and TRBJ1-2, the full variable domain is DAMVIQNPRYQVTQFGKPVTLSCSQTLNHNVMYWYQQKSSQAPKLLFHYYDKDFNNEADTPDNFQSRRPNTSFCFLDIRSPGLGDTAMYLCATSRSWTEYGYTFGSGTRLTVV.

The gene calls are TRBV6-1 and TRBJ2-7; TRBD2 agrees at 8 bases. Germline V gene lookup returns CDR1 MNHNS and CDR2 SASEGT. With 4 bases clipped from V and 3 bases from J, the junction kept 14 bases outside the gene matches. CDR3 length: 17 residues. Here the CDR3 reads CASSVVLAGGKGYEQYF. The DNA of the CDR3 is TGTGCCAGCAGTGTTGTGCTAGCGGGCGGGAAAGGCTACGAGCAGTACTTC.

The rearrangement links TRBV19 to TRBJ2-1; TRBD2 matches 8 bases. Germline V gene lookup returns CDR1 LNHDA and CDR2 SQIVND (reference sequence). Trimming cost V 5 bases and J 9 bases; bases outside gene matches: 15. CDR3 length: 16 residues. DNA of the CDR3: TGTGCCAGTAGTTGGCCTTTGTCTAGCGGGCAGGGTGAGCAGTTCTTC. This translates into CASSWPLSSGQGEQFF.

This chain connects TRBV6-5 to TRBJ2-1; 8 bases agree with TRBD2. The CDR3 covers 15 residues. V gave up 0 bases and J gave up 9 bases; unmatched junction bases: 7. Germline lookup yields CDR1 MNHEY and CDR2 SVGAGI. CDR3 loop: CASSYSPTSVTEQFF. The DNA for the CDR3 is TGTGCCAGCAGTTACTCCCCGACTAGCGTCACTGAGCAGTTCTTC.